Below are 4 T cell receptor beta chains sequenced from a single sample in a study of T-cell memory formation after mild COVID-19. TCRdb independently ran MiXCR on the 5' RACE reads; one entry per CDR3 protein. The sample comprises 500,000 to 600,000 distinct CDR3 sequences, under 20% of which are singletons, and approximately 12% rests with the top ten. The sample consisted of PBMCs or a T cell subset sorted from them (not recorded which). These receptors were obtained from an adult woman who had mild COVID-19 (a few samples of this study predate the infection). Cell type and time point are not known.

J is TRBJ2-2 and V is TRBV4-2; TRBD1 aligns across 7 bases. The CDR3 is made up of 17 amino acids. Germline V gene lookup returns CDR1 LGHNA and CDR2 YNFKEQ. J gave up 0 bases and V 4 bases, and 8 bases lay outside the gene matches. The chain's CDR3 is CASSLFTGTANTGELFF. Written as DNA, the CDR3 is TGTGCCAGCAGCCTCTTTACCGGGACAGCGAACACCGGGGAGCTGTTTTTT.

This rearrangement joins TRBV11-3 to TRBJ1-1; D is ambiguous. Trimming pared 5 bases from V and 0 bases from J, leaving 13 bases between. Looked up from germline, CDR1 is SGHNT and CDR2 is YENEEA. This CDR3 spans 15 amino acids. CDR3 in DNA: TGTGCCAGCAGCCTGAATCGGGGTATGAACACTGAAGCTTTCTTT. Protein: CASSLNRGMNTEAFF. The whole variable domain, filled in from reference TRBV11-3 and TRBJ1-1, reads EAGVVQSPRYKIIEKKQPVAFWCNPISGHNTLYWYLQNLGQGPELLIRYENEEAVDDSQLPKDRFSAERLKGVDSTLKIQPAELGDSAVYLCASSLNRGMNTEAFFGQGTRLTVV.

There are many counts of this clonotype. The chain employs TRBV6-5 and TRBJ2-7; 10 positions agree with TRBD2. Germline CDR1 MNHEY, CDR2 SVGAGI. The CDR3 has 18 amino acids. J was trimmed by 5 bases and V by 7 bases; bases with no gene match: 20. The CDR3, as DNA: TGTGCCAGCAACGCCCGTTACGGGGGTAGCGGGGGGCGGGACGAGCAGTACTTC. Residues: CASNARYGGSGGRDEQYF.

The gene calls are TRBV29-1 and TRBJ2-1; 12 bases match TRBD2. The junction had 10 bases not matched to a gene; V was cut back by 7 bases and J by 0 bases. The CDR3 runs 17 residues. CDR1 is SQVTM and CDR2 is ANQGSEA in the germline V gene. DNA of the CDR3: TGCAGCGGTGAGGGACTAGCGGGCTGGAGCTCCTACAATGAGCAGTTCTTC. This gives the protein CSGEGLAGWSSYNEQFF.